These 6 T cell receptor beta chains originate from one sample sequenced in a study of T cell repertoires in cytomegalovirus infection. TCRdb reprocessed the reads via MiXCR and lists one record per CDR3 protein. The table records around 450,000 distinct CDR3 sequences, approximately 32% of them present only once. Sequenced input: PBMCs. The receptors come from a human donor in good health (CMV status not recorded). Some clones in this sample may be carry-over from other donors' samples.

This clonotype was seen a few times. The chain uses TRBV6-2 or TRBV6-3 and TRBJ1-2; 7 positions match TRBD1. This CDR3 is built from 19 residues. V shed 2 bases and J 7 bases; nucleotides not matched to a gene: 22. Germline CDR1 and CDR2: MNHEY and SVGEGT. The CDR3 DNA reads as TGTGCCAGCAGTTACAGAATCGAGGGACCTTTCTCCAGGGGGACTGGCTACACCTTC. Encoded protein: CASSYRIEGPFSRGTGYTF.

Only a few counts were recorded for this clonotype. The gene calls are TRBV5-6 and TRBJ2-1, with 9 positions matching TRBD1. V was pared by 4 bases and J by 7 bases, with 3 bases of the junction left unmatched. CDR3 size: 13 residues. Germline V CDR1 and CDR2: SGHDT, YYEEEE. The CDR3 DNA follows: TGTGCCAGCAGCACAGGGGGCATGAATGAGCAGTTCTTC. Amino acid sequence: CASSTGGMNEQFF. Full variable domain (outside the CDR3, taken from reference TRBV5-6 and TRBJ2-1): DAGVTQSPTHLIKTRGQQVTLRCSPKSGHDTVSWYQQALGQGPQFIFQYYEEEERQRGNFPDRFSGHQFPNYSSELNVNALLLGDSALYLCASSTGGMNEQFFGPGTRLTVL.

This clonotype has ten or more counts. At one of its ends the junction is not consistent with the germline gene, which may arise from a read error. V gene TRBV13 combines with J gene TRBJ2-7; D remains unclear. Germline V lookup: CDR1 PRHDT, CDR2 FYEKMQ (reference sequence). The length of the CDR3 is 13 residues. The CDR3 coding sequence is TGCGCCAGCAGCCCCCGAGGTGCCTACGAGCAGTACTTC. Protein: CASSPRGAYEQYF.

This clonotype was observed at least ten times. The chain uses TRBV12-3 or TRBV12-4 and TRBJ1-5; possibly TRBD1 for D (5 bases). Trimming cost V 2 bases and J 6 bases, with 14 bases left between them. This CDR3 has 15 amino acids. CDR3 sequence reads: CASSLTASGTQPQHF. CDR3 DNA sequence: TGTGCCAGCAGTTTAACCGCGTCAGGGACTCAGCCCCAGCATTTT.

This clonotype has a handful of counts. The gene calls are TRBV6-6 and TRBJ1-5; 9 bases align to TRBD1. Germline loops: CDR1 MNHNY, CDR2 SVGAGI (reference sequence). With 2 bases clipped from V and 0 bases from J, the junction kept 11 bases outside the gene matches. The CDR3 runs to 19 residues. The CDR3 here is CASSYQLGTGKFSNQPQHF. CDR3 in DNA: TGTGCCAGCAGTTACCAACTAGGGACAGGGAAATTTAGCAATCAGCCCCAGCATTTT.

As regards this clonotype: This CDR3 fails to terminate in the conserved phenylalanine or tryptophan, so it likely reflects a read error. The rearrangement uses TRBV7-2 and TRBJ2-5, with 12 bases identical to TRBD2. V dropped 5 bases and J dropped 1; count of bases not matched to a gene: 8. Per the germline V gene, CDR1 is SGHTA and CDR2 is FQGNSA. The CDR3 has 17 residues. CDR3 sequence: CASSVMTSGGLQETQYC. CDR3 bases: TGTGCCAGCAGCGTGATGACTAGCGGGGGACTCCAAGAGACCCAGTACTGC.